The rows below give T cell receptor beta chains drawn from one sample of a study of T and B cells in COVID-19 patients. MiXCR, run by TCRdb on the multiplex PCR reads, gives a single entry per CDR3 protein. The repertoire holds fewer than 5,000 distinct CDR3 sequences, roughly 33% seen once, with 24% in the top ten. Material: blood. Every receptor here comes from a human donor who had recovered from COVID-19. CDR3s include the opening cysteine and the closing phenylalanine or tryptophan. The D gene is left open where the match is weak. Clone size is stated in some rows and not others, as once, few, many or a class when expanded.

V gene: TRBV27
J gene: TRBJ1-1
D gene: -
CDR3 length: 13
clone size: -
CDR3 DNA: TGTGCCAGCAGTTTAGTCGGAGCCGTGAGGGCTTTCTTT
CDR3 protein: CASSLVGAVRAFF

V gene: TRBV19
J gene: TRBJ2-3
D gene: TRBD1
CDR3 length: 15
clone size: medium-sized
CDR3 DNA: TGTGCCAGTAGTGCCCACAGGGGGCGCACAGATACGCAGTATTTT
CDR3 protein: CASSAHRGRTDTQYF

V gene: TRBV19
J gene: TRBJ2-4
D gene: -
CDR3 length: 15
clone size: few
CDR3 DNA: TGTGCCAGTACTGATGCCAGCCAATATACCATACGCCAGTACTTC
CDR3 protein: CASTDASQYTIRQYF

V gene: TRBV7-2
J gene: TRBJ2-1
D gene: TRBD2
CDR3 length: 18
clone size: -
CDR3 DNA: TGTGCCAGCAGCTTAGAGGGGACTAGCGGGAGATTCTACAATGAGCAGTTCTTC
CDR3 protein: CASSLEGTSGRFYNEQFF

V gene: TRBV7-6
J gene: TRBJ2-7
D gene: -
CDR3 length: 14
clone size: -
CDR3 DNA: TGTGCCAGCACCCGAGGAGGGGCCATGGACGAGCAGTACTTC
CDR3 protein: CASTRGGAMDEQYF

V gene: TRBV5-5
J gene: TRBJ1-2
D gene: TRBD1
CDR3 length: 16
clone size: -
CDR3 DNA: TGTGCCAGCAGCGGAAGGACAGGGGTTGTGGACTATGGCTACACCTTC
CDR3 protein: CASSGRTGVVDYGYTF

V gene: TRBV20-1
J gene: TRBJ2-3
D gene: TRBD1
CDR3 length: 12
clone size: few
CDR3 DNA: TGCAGTGTTAGTACCGGGACAGGGAGGCAGTATTTT
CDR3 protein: CSVSTGTGRQYF

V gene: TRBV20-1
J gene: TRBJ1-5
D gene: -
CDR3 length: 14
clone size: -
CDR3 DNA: TGCAGTGCCAGCCAGGGGATGTTTGGGCAGCCCCAGCATTTT
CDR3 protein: CSASQGMFGQPQHF

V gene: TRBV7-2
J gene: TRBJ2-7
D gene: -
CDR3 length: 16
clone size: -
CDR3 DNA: TGTGCCAGCAGCTTACTGGGAACCGGGACCACTTACGAGCAGTACTTC
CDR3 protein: CASSLLGTGTTYEQYF

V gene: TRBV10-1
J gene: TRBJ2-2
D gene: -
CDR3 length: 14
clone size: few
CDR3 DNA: TGCGCCAGCAGTGAGTCGGCCGTACCCGGGGAGCTGTTTTTT
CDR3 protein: CASSESAVPGELFF

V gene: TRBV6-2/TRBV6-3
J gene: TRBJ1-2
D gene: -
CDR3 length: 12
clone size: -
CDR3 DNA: TGTGCCAGCAGTGTCCGTCTCTACGGCTACACCTTC
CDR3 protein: CASSVRLYGYTF